This TCR beta chain is drawn from a study of T cell repertoires in cytomegalovirus infection (dated by TCRdb to between 2017 and 2020). Background on the whole study: Donor HLA type was relevant to the analysis, as public TCR beta signatures indicated carriage of CMV infection together with the matching HLA type. Beyond this particular receptor, the publication reports: Carriers of CMV infection plus the relevant HLA type were discriminated by the cumulative frequency of public TCR beta family members in the study cohort and in an independent 352-donor cohort. The ex vivo response was dominated by HLA-C-restricted CMV-specific TCR beta clonotypes, and the single most frequent clonotype in two of eight donors was supplied by these HLA-C-restricted clonotypes.

Reading from cysteine to phenylalanine, the CDR3 counts 16 amino acids. Only CDR3 DNA remains: 48 bases, in frame from the first base. The germline V gene sets CDR1 to SNHLY and CDR2 to FYNNEI. Germline trimming amounts to 6 bases on V and 2 bases on J, with 7 as the count of junction bases outside the gene matches. Sequencer: Illumina HiSeq 1500. TCRdb reprocessing: public reads trimmed at Q25 with fastp, clones called with MiXCR, in-frame beta chains kept. Each CDR3 protein gets just one entry, which takes the most common genes and DNA from the rows behind it. A total of roughly 230,000 distinct CDR3 sequences appear in this sample, approximately 22% of them only once. The biggest ten clones account for 18% of the sample. On this clonotype: No cognate antigen has been identified for it. The record has no base qualities; no much larger clone is one base away.

Specimen: CD8+ T cells from PBMCs. This receptor chain uses TRBV2 and TRBJ2-3; TRBD2 matches 11 bases in the middle. This clonotype originated in a human donor in good health (CMV status not recorded). Some clones in this sample may be carry-over from other donors' samples. The CDR3 protein: CASRGPGLAATDTQYF. The bases are TGTGCCAGCAGGGGGCCGGGACTAGCGGCCACAGATACGCAGTATTTT.